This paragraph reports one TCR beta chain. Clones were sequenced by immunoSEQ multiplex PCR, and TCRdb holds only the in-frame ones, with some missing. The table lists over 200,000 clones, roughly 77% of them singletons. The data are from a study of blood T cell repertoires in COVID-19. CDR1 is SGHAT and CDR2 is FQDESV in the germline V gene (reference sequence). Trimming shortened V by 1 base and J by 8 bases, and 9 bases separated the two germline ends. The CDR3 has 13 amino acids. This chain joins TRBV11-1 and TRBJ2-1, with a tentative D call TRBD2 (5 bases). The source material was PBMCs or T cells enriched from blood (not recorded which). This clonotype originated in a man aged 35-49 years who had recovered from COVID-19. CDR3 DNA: TGTGCCAGCAGCTTAGGTGAGGGCCATGAGCAGTTCTTC. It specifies CASSLGEGHEQFF.